Following are 26 T cell receptor beta chains from one sample sequenced in a study of blood T cell repertoires in COVID-19. TCRdb keeps only in-frame clones here, not all; method: immunoSEQ multiplex PCR. The sample records a few hundred thousand clones, more than 75% being singletons. Input material: peripheral blood. The source is a man aged 35 to 55 who had recovered from COVID-19.

The chain uses TRBV5-1 and TRBJ2-3, with TRBD1 identical over 10 bases. This CDR3 is 15 amino acids long. CDR1 is SGHRS, CDR2 YFSETQ, per germline. V shed 4 bases and J 4 bases; nucleotides not matched to a gene: 6. The CDR3 DNA reads TGCGCCAGCAGCCCCGGGACAGGGGCGGCAGATACGCAGTATTTT. It is translated as CASSPGTGAADTQYF.

The chain links TRBV27 to TRBJ2-1, with TRBD2 identical over 7 bases. The CDR3 runs to 14 residues. Germline CDR1 and CDR2: MNHEY and SMNVEV (reference sequence). The trim removed 5 bases at V and 4 bases at J, leaving 5 bases unmatched. In DNA, the CDR3 is TGTGCCAGCAGTCTAGCGGACGCTTACAATGAGCAGTTCTTC. This codes for CASSLADAYNEQFF.

This chain joins TRBV20-1 and TRBJ2-1; D perhaps matches TRBD1 (6 bases). The CDR3 runs 11 residues. Trimming took off 3 bases at V and 11 bases at J, with 11 bases between the two ends. Per germline, CDR1 DFQATT and CDR2 SNEGSKA (reference sequence). Here the CDR3 DNA reads TGCAGTGCTAGTCCAGGGGATAAGCAGTTCTTC. Translating it yields CSASPGDKQFF.

The CDR3 DNA reads as TGTGCCAGCAGGGACAGGGTTAATTCACCCCTCCACTTT. Translated: CASRDRVNSPLHF. This sequence joins TRBV7-9 and TRBJ1-6; 8 nucleotides align to TRBD1. Looked up from germline, CDR1 is SEHNR and CDR2 is FQNEAQ (reference sequence). Trimming at V came to 6 bases and at J to 6 bases, leaving 1 base not matched to a gene. This CDR3 is built from 13 residues. Full variable domain (outside the CDR3, taken from reference TRBV7-9 and TRBJ1-6): DTGVSQNPRHKITKRGQNVTFRCDPISEHNRLYWYRQTLGQGPEFLTYFQNEAQLEKSRLLSDRFSAERPKGSFSTLEIQRTEQGDSAMYLCASRDRVNSPLHFGNGTRLTVT.

A few counts support this clone. The J gene is TRBJ2-7, the V gene TRBV6-5, with D possibly matching TRBD1 (5 bases). CDR3 length equals 16 residues. Germline V gene lookup returns CDR1 MNHEY and CDR2 SVGAGI. V was shortened by 0 bases and J by 2 bases, with 14 bases between the two germline ends. DNA of the CDR3: TGTGCCAGCAGTTACTCGGGTGTGGTAGGGGCCTACGAGCAGTACTTC. This sequence encodes CASSYSGVVGAYEQYF.

The chain employs TRBV3-1 (or the pseudogene TRBV3-2) and TRBJ1-5, with 7 bases that match TRBD1. Germline V gives CDR1 LGHDT, CDR2 YNNKEL (reference sequence). The CDR3 runs to 17 residues. V shed 5 bases and J 7 bases; nucleotides not matched to a gene: 17. The CDR3 DNA is TGTGCCAGCAGCTCGCGGCTCACAGGGGAATGGAACCAGCCCCAGCATTTT. Amino acids: CASSSRLTGEWNQPQHF.

The chain links TRBV6-2 or TRBV6-3 to TRBJ2-5; 13 nucleotides match TRBD2. Germline values: CDR1 MNHEY, CDR2 SVGEGT. V trimming: 0 bases; J trimming: 5 bases; junction bases outside the gene matches: 6. This CDR3 spans 17 amino acids. The CDR3 nucleotides are TGTGCCAGCAGTTACTCTCGGACTAGCGGGAGTCGGGAGACCCAGTACTTC. Translated, it gives CASSYSRTSGSRETQYF.

The V call is TRBV5-4, the J call TRBJ1-2; D is unresolved. With 0 bases removed from V and 2 bases from J, the gap between germline ends came to 5 bases. The CDR3 loop spans 13 amino acids. Germline-derived CDR1 and CDR2 are SGHNT and YYREEE (reference sequence). CDR3 coding DNA: TGTGCCAGCAGCTTGGGACAAAACTATGGCTACACCTTC. Protein: CASSLGQNYGYTF.

The J gene is TRBJ2-1, the V gene TRBV11-3; a weak D match, TRBD2 (5 bases). The CDR3 contains 13 residues. With 4 bases removed from V and 10 bases from J, the gap between germline ends came to 14 bases. Germline values: CDR1 SGHNT, CDR2 YENEEA. The CDR3 loop reads CASSSDPRGEQFF. The DNA of the CDR3 is TGTGCCAGCAGCTCCGACCCCCGGGGAGAGCAGTTCTTC.

The chain combines TRBV4-2 with TRBJ2-1; D is perhaps TRBD2 (7 bases). The V gene lost 1 base and the J gene lost 1 base, with 17 bases spanning the gap. The CDR3 is made up of 18 amino acids. The germline gives CDR1 LGHNA, CDR2 YNFKEQ. The CDR3 loop is CASSQVDRGAGSYNEQFF. In nucleotides, the CDR3 is TGTGCCAGCAGCCAAGTGGACAGAGGAGCGGGATCCTACAATGAGCAGTTCTTC.

The V call is TRBV2, the J call TRBJ2-2; 9 nucleotides align to TRBD2. V shed 7 bases and J 5 bases; nucleotides not matched to a gene: 8. In germline, CDR1 is SNHLY, CDR2 FYNNEI. This CDR3 region has 15 residues. The CDR3 bases are TGTGCCAGCACCCGCCCTAGCGGGAAAACCGGGGAGCTGTTTTTT. It encodes CASTRPSGKTGELFF.

The chain has TRBV11-2 and TRBJ2-1, with D perhaps matching TRBD2 (7 bases). V was shortened by 0 bases and J by 2 bases, with 8 bases between the two germline ends. Germline V gene data show CDR1 as SGHAT and CDR2 as FQNNGV. This CDR3 region has 15 residues. Written as DNA, the CDR3 is TGTGCCAGCAGCTTAGAGCGGGGGCCCTACAATGAGCAGTTCTTC. Translated, it gives CASSLERGPYNEQFF.

This sequence joins TRBV29-1 and TRBJ2-1; 7 nucleotides line up with TRBD2. The length of the CDR3 is 13 residues. From germline, CDR1 is SQVTM and CDR2 ANQGSEA. V trimming: 7 bases; J trimming: 5 bases; junction bases outside the gene matches: 8. The CDR3 coding sequence is TGCAGCGCCGGACTAGAGACAAACAATGAGCAGTTCTTC. Protein: CSAGLETNNEQFF.

The genes are TRBV6-4 and TRBJ1-1, with no clear D. Germline V lookup: CDR1 MRHNA, CDR2 SNTAGT. V lost 6 bases and J 1 base, leaving 18 bases between the germline ends. The CDR3 loop spans 16 amino acids. Here the CDR3 reads CASSASFSRSNTEAFF. The DNA of the CDR3 is TGTGCCAGCAGCGCCTCATTTTCCAGGTCGAACACTGAAGCTTTCTTT.

The V gene is TRBV4-2, the J gene TRBJ1-4; TRBD1 matches 7 bases. J lost 4 bases, V lost 0 bases, and 8 bases had no gene match. The CDR3 runs to 17 residues. Germline CDR1 reads LGHNA; CDR2 reads YNFKEQ. CDR3 loop: CASSQDWDSGINEKLFF. For the CDR3, the DNA is TGTGCCAGCAGCCAAGATTGGGACAGTGGGATTAATGAAAAACTGTTTTTT.

Only one count was recorded for this clone. CDR3 sequence reads: CASRPRGGEPYEQYF. CDR3 DNA sequence: TGTGCCAGCAGGCCCCGGGGGGGGGAGCCCTACGAGCAGTACTTC. This chain uses TRBV6-5 with TRBJ2-7; 8 positions match TRBD2. Trimming cost V 6 bases and J 2 bases; bases outside gene matches: 9. CDR3 length: 15 residues. CDR1 is MNHEY and CDR2 is SVGAGI in the germline V gene.

This chain links TRBV9 with TRBJ2-7; perhaps TRBD1 as D (5 bases). This CDR3 spans 15 amino acids. V was pared by 3 bases and J by 2 bases, with 15 bases between. Per the germline V gene, CDR1 is SGDLS and CDR2 is YYNGEE. The CDR3 reads CASSARQRLTYEQYF. As DNA, the CDR3 is TGTGCCAGCAGCGCCCGACAGCGCTTAACCTACGAGCAGTACTTC.

This clone was seen just once. The chain is built from TRBV27 and TRBJ2-3; TRBD2 agrees at 9 bases. The germline V gene encodes CDR1 MNHEY and CDR2 SMNVEV (reference sequence). J gave up 2 bases and V 2 bases, and 5 bases lay outside the gene matches. This CDR3 contains 16 residues. CDR3 DNA: TGTGCCAGCAGTTTACTCGCGGGAGGGTACACAGATACGCAGTATTTT. Translated: CASSLLAGGYTDTQYF.

V usage is TRBV27 and J usage is TRBJ2-7, with a possible D match to TRBD1 (6 bases). CDR1 and CDR2 (germline): MNHEY, SMNVEV (reference sequence). The CDR3 spans 13 residues. The germline V and J ends were trimmed by 6 bases and 1 base, with 10 bases remaining between them. This CDR3 reads CASRLRGSYEQYF. CDR3 bases: TGTGCCAGCAGGCTCAGGGGTTCCTACGAGCAGTACTTC.

In this sample, this clone turned up many times. J is TRBJ2-5 and V is TRBV6-5; D is perhaps TRBD2 (6 bases). CDR3 size: 15 residues. Trimming pared 8 bases from V and 1 base from J, leaving 17 bases between. Germline assignment: CDR1 MNHEY and CDR2 SVGAGI. The CDR3 here is CASGGMSGAQETQYF. The CDR3 DNA sequence: TGTGCCAGCGGAGGAATGTCGGGAGCCCAAGAGACCCAGTACTTC.

The chain employs TRBV9 and TRBJ2-3; D possibly corresponds to TRBD2 (6 bases). The CDR3 length is 14 residues. The germline gives CDR1 SGDLS, CDR2 YYNGEE. V was pared by 5 bases and J by 2 bases, with 12 bases between. In DNA form, the CDR3 reads TGTGCCAGCAGTCTAGCGCGCCCCACAGATACGCAGTATTTT. Residues: CASSLARPTDTQYF.

J is TRBJ2-3 and V is TRBV4-3; 11 positions agree with TRBD2. The ends lost 4 bases at V and 2 bases at J; junction bases unmatched: 8. This CDR3 has 17 amino acids. CDR1 LGHNA and CDR2 YSLEER come from the germline V gene. CDR3 residues: CASSPGTSGHNTDTQYF. The CDR3 DNA reads as TGCGCCAGCAGCCCGGGGACTAGCGGTCACAACACAGATACGCAGTATTTT.

The rearrangement links TRBV7-2 to TRBJ2-7, with D tentatively TRBD2 (6 bases). The V and J ends lost 0 bases and 2 bases respectively, with 17 bases between them. CDR1 and CDR2 (germline): SGHTA, FQGNSA. The CDR3 consists of 17 residues. The CDR3 spells CASSLAPSRRGAYEQYF. The CDR3 DNA is TGTGCCAGCAGCTTAGCCCCCTCACGGAGGGGCGCCTACGAGCAGTACTTC. Combining the CDR3 with reference TRBV7-2 and TRBJ2-7 gives the whole variable domain GAGVSQSPSNKVTEKGKDVELRCDPISGHTALYWYRQSLGQGLEFLIYFQGNSAPDKSGLPSDRFSAERTGGSVSTLTIQRTQQEDSAVYLCASSLAPSRRGAYEQYFGPGTRLTVT.

The rearrangement links TRBV3-1 (or the pseudogene TRBV3-2) to TRBJ2-1, with D possibly matching TRBD2 (6 bases). V was clipped by 0 bases and J by 1 base, with 19 bases between them. The V gene's germline CDR1 is LGHDT and CDR2 YNNKEL (reference sequence). The CDR3 is 19 amino acids. This CDR3 is CASSQDSRLARGSYNEQFF. The CDR3 nucleotides are TGTGCCAGCAGCCAAGATTCTCGGTTAGCCCGGGGGTCCTACAATGAGCAGTTCTTC.

The CDR3 coding sequence is TGCGCCAGCAGCTCAAACTACGAGCAGTACTTC. Translating gives CASSSNYEQYF. The V gene is TRBV5-1, the J gene TRBJ2-7, with no clear D. The CDR3 loop spans 11 amino acids. Deletions cut 3 bases from V and 3 bases from J, with 4 bases between. Germline V lookup: CDR1 SGHRS, CDR2 YFSETQ. The full variable domain, completed using reference TRBV5-1 and TRBJ2-7, is KAGVTQTPRYLIKTRGQQVTLSCSPISGHRSVSWYQQTPGQGLQFLFEYFSETQRNKGNFPGRFSGRQFSNSRSEMNVSTLELGDSALYLCASSSNYEQYFGPGTRLTVT.

The chain is built from TRBV19 and TRBJ2-5; TRBD1 aligns across 7 bases. The V and J ends lost 3 bases and 0 bases, in that order; junction bases with no gene match: 10. CDR1 and CDR2 (germline): LNHDA, SQIVND (reference sequence). The CDR3 sequence is 17 residues long. CDR3 residues: CASSIPYRGLDQETQYF. For the CDR3, the DNA is TGTGCCAGTAGTATCCCCTACAGGGGTTTAGACCAAGAGACCCAGTACTTC.